Below are 27 T cell receptor beta chains sequenced from a single sample in a study of blood T cells in healthy people across ages. Alongside a J-beta primer mix, a sample-barcoded 5' primer served in a second PCR lasting about 7 to 11 cycles. MiXCR, run by TCRdb on the 5' RACE reads, gives a single entry per CDR3 protein. The sample has about 1.5 million distinct CDR3 sequences; roughly 43% are singletons. Sequences were obtained from blood. The receptors come from a woman younger than 30 in good health.

The chain joins TRBV28 to TRBJ2-5; D is ambiguous. The end of the DNA is better explained by TRBJ2-7, so the J call may be wrong. CDR3 length: 14 amino acids. Germline CDR1 MDHEN, CDR2 SYDVKM. CDR3 nucleotides: TGTGCCAGCAGCCCACCCCGTGATGGGTACGAGCAGTACTTC. It translates to CASSPPRDGYEQYF.

The chain has TRBV4-1 and TRBJ2-7, with TRBD1 identical over 10 bases. There are 16 residues in the CDR3. Germline CDR1 MGHRA, CDR2 YSYEKL. After removal of 4 bases from V and 1 base from J, the junction contained 7 bases not matched to a gene. The CDR3 DNA follows: TGCGCCAGCAGCCTCTCGGACAGGGGGGGATCCTACGAGCAGTACTTC. It encodes CASSLSDRGGSYEQYF.

This chain links TRBV20-1 with TRBJ2-1; 8 bases are shared with TRBD2. Gene TRBJ2-7 matches the end of the DNA better, so the J call may be wrong. Germline V CDR1 and CDR2: DFQATT, SNEGSKA (reference sequence). This CDR3 spans 15 amino acids. This CDR3 reads CSARVGSGTYNEQYF. Written as DNA, the CDR3 is TGCAGTGCTAGAGTAGGTAGCGGGACCTACAATGAGCAGTACTTC.

V usage is TRBV7-6 and J usage is TRBJ1-4; D is possibly TRBD1 (5 bases). The V gene lost 5 bases and the J gene lost 11 bases, with 18 bases spanning the gap. Germline V gene data show CDR1 as SGHVS and CDR2 as FNYEAQ. This CDR3 contains 14 residues. As DNA, the CDR3 is TGTGCCAGCAGCCCTCTACCGGGACCCCCGAAACTGTTTTTT. Translation gives CASSPLPGPPKLFF.

The J gene is TRBJ1-5, the V gene TRBV20-1, with 10 bases fitting TRBD1. Per germline, CDR1 DFQATT and CDR2 SNEGSKA (reference sequence). Trimming removed 3 bases from V and 3 bases from J; junction bases left unmatched: 5. The CDR3 loop spans 15 amino acids. The CDR3 coding sequence is TGCAGTGCTAGGGTGACAGGGGGCGCCAATCAGCCCCAGCATTTT. Residues: CSARVTGGANQPQHF.

This clonotype was recorded only once. The rearrangement joins TRBV6-2 or TRBV6-3 to TRBJ1-1; D uncertain. Between the trimmed V and J ends, which lost 9 bases and 1 base, there was a span of 9 bases. This CDR3 comprises 12 residues. Germline V CDR1 and CDR2: MNHEY, SVGEGT. CDR3 sequence (DNA): TGTGCCAGTACCCACGGGAACACTGAAGCTTTCTTT. Encoded protein: CASTHGNTEAFF.

Concerning this clonotype itself: One end of the junction does not line up with germline, which may come from a read error. The V gene is TRBV15, the J gene TRBJ2-3; D unresolved. Germline loops: CDR1 LNHNV, CDR2 YYDKDF (reference sequence). The CDR3 contains 14 residues. CDR3 bases: TGTACCACCAGCAGAGACCGAGGTATACATACGCAGTATTTT. Translated: CTTSRDRGIHTQYF. The full variable domain, completed using reference TRBV15 and TRBJ2-3, is DAMVIQNPRYQVTQFGKPVTLSCSQTLNHNVMYWYQQKSSQAPKLLFHYYDKDFNNEADTPDNFQSRRPNTSFCFLDIRSPGLGDTAMYLCTTSRDRGIHTQYFGPGTRLTVL.

This clonotype was recorded a few times. The chain employs TRBV10-3 and TRBJ2-7; TRBD2 matches 9 bases. In germline, CDR1 is ENHRY, CDR2 SYGVKD. The CDR3 sequence is 14 residues long. V trimming: 3 bases; J trimming: 6 bases; junction bases outside the gene matches: 6. The CDR3 region is CAISDPGLAPEQYF. The DNA for the CDR3 is TGTGCCATCAGTGACCCGGGACTAGCCCCCGAGCAGTACTTC.

The J gene is TRBJ2-6, the V gene TRBV28; no definite D call. Germline V CDR1 and CDR2: MDHEN, SYDVKM. The CDR3 runs to 17 residues. Trimming took 7 bases from V and 1 from J, leaving 17 bases between them. The DNA for the CDR3 is TGTGCCAGCAATTTCGACAAGGCACAATCTGGGGCCAACGTCCTGACTTTC. Its translation is CASNFDKAQSGANVLTF.

V and J are TRBV10-3 and TRBJ2-7; TRBD1 matches at 7 bases. The J segment lost 7 bases and the V segment lost 0 bases, leaving 12 bases of the junction unmatched. The germline V gene encodes CDR1 ENHRY and CDR2 SYGVKD. There are 16 residues in the CDR3. CDR3 loop: CAISESHRGSYNEQYF. The DNA of the CDR3 is TGTGCCATCAGTGAGTCCCACAGGGGATCATACAATGAGCAGTACTTC.

This chain joins TRBV5-1 and TRBJ2-5; D possibly uses TRBD1 or TRBD2 (5 bases each). CDR3 length: 13 residues. Germline V gene sequence: CDR1 SGHRS, CDR2 YFSETQ. V was shortened by 4 bases and J by 11 bases, with 18 bases between the two germline ends. CDR3 coding DNA: TGCGCCAGCAGCGGGGACCTCGGGAATGAGCAGTACTTC. Residues: CASSGDLGNEQYF.

This chain joins TRBV7-9 and TRBJ2-3; TRBD1 is a possible D gene (5 bases). The CDR3 totals 15 residues. V dropped 2 bases and J dropped 2 bases, with 11 bases sitting between them. In germline, CDR1 is SEHNR, CDR2 FQNEAQ (reference sequence). For the CDR3, the DNA is TGTGCCAGCAGCTTAAACACAGGTTCCACAGATACGCAGTATTTT. This encodes CASSLNTGSTDTQYF.

This clonotype was recorded a few times. The V and J genes are TRBV10-3 and TRBJ1-4; D gene ambiguous. The V end lost 5 bases, the J end lost 2 bases, and 6 bases lay between the germline ends. The CDR3 runs 13 residues. Germline V gene lookup returns CDR1 ENHRY and CDR2 SYGVKD. The CDR3 sequence: CAISFRTNEKLFF. CDR3 nucleotide sequence: TGTGCCATCAGTTTCCGGACTAATGAAAAACTGTTTTTT.

The V and J genes are TRBV28 and TRBJ1-6; no reliable D call. CDR3 length: 18 amino acids. From germline, CDR1 is MDHEN and CDR2 SYDVKM. Between the trimmed V and J ends, which lost 3 bases and 5 bases, there was a span of 20 bases. The CDR3 DNA follows: TGTGCCAGCAGTTTGTCCCTATCGGGGAAAAAGGATAATTCACCCCTCCACTTT. Translation gives CASSLSLSGKKDNSPLHF.

This clonotype appeared a few times. This chain connects TRBV4-3 to TRBJ2-7, with 7 bases matching TRBD2. CDR3 length: 14 residues. V lost 1 base, J lost 3 bases, and 3 bases stayed unmatched. Germline assignment: CDR1 LGHNA and CDR2 YSLEER. CDR3 sequence: CASSQVGGGYEQYF. The CDR3 coding sequence is TGCGCCAGCAGCCAAGTGGGGGGGGGCTACGAGCAGTACTTC.

CDR3 in DNA: TGTGCCAGCAGCTTAACGACAGGGTTTTTCAATGAGCAGTACTTC. Amino acid sequence: CASSLTTGFFNEQYF. The chain joins TRBV11-1 to TRBJ2-5, with 7 bases fitting TRBD1. The germline V gene encodes CDR1 SGHAT and CDR2 FQDESV (reference sequence). Unmatched junction bases numbered 14, after V lost 2 bases and J lost 11 bases. This CDR3 region has 15 residues.

This clonotype appeared a few times. The chain couples TRBV7-9 to TRBJ2-7; 8 bases are a match to TRBD2. V shed 6 bases, J shed 7 bases, and the junction held 11 bases outside the gene matches. The germline V gene has CDR1 SEHNR and CDR2 FQNEAQ (reference sequence). CDR3 length: 14 amino acids. The CDR3 loop is CASRLAGSINEQYF. The DNA for the CDR3 is TGTGCCAGCAGGCTAGCGGGCTCTATCAATGAGCAGTACTTC.

The rearrangement joins TRBV20-1 to TRBJ2-3; D is unclear. Germline V CDR1 and CDR2: DFQATT, SNEGSKA (reference sequence). Trimming cost V 5 bases and J 11 bases, with 14 bases left between them. The length of the CDR3 is 11 residues. The CDR3 reads CSAALQSVQYF. CDR3 coding DNA: TGCAGTGCTGCGCTTCAGAGTGTGCAGTATTTT.

This clonotype was detected a few times. The V and J genes are TRBV12-5 and TRBJ2-3; the D is unclear. CDR1 is LGHNT and CDR2 is FRNRAP in the germline V gene. This CDR3 region has 12 residues. The germline V and J ends were trimmed by 6 bases and 6 bases, with 10 bases remaining between them. CDR3 in DNA: TGTGCTAGTGGCAAAGGGCCGGATACGCAGTATTTT. Its protein product is CASGKGPDTQYF.

The chain has TRBV12-3 or TRBV12-4 and TRBJ1-5, with D hard to call. The CDR3 runs 15 residues. V shed 2 bases and J shed 0 bases, with 8 bases lying between them. CDR3 sequence reads: CASSLLRHSNQPQHF. The CDR3, as DNA: TGTGCCAGCAGTTTACTCCGGCATAGCAATCAGCCCCAGCATTTT.

The table lists this clonotype with a few counts. This rearrangement joins TRBV7-3 to TRBJ1-2; no clear D. V was trimmed by 1 base and J by 4 bases, leaving 10 bases between them. CDR1 and CDR2 (germline): SGHTA, FQGTGA. The CDR3 runs 14 residues. The CDR3: CASSLSAAAYGYTF. CDR3 in DNA: TGTGCCAGCAGCTTAAGCGCGGCCGCCTATGGCTACACCTTC.

The V call is TRBV7-2, the J call TRBJ1-5; tentative D call: TRBD1 (5 bases). Germline CDR1 is SGHTA and CDR2 is FQGNSA. The CDR3 is 15 residues long. Trimming left V 5 bases short and J 7 bases short, with 18 bases between. The CDR3 here is CASSDLIAGSQPQHF. CDR3 DNA sequence: TGTGCCAGCAGCGACTTAATAGCAGGGTCACAGCCCCAGCATTTT.

This clonotype was seen more than once but under ten times. The genes are TRBV11-2 and TRBJ1-1; D is perhaps TRBD1 (5 bases). V lost 3 bases and J lost 2, with 13 bases in between. Germline-derived CDR1 and CDR2 are SGHAT and FQNNGV. The CDR3 covers 15 residues. The CDR3, as DNA: TGTGCCAGCAGCTTCCTCCGGGGGGGAAACACTGAAGCTTTCTTT. Its protein is CASSFLRGGNTEAFF.

V and J are TRBV18 and TRBJ1-2; D gene uncertain. V dropped 0 bases and J dropped 5 bases, with 13 bases sitting between them. The CDR3 is 15 residues long. Germline CDR1 is KGHSH and CDR2 is LQKENI. CDR3 in amino acids: CASSPPITASYGYTF. The CDR3 nucleotides are TGTGCCAGCTCACCACCGATAACAGCTTCTTATGGCTACACCTTC.

The CDR3 DNA follows: TGTGCCTGGGGGGGGGTAAGCACTGAAGCTTTCTTT. Residues: CAWGGVSTEAFF. This chain connects TRBV30 to TRBJ1-1; D might be TRBD1 (5 bases). Trimming took 5 bases from V and 4 from J, leaving 11 bases between them. Per germline, CDR1 GTSNPN and CDR2 SVGIG (reference sequence). The CDR3 sequence is 12 residues long.

This clonotype turned up a few times. The rearrangement links TRBV25-1 to TRBJ1-2; 8 bases agree with TRBD1. The CDR3 sequence is 12 residues long. Per germline, CDR1 MGHDK and CDR2 SYGVNS. V shed 6 bases, J shed 7 bases, and the junction held 4 bases outside the gene matches. CDR3 in amino acids: CASRTGGTGYTF. CDR3 coding DNA: TGTGCCAGCAGAACAGGGGGTACTGGCTACACCTTC.

V is TRBV29-1 and J is TRBJ2-4; perhaps TRBD1 as D (6 bases). The better agreement between TRBJ2-5 and the DNA end casts doubt on the J call. Germline V gene data show CDR1 as SQVTM and CDR2 as ANQGSEA. The CDR3 extends over 13 amino acids. This CDR3 is CSVATVQGETQYF. The CDR3 DNA follows: TGCAGCGTTGCGACAGTCCAGGGGGAGACCCAGTACTTC.